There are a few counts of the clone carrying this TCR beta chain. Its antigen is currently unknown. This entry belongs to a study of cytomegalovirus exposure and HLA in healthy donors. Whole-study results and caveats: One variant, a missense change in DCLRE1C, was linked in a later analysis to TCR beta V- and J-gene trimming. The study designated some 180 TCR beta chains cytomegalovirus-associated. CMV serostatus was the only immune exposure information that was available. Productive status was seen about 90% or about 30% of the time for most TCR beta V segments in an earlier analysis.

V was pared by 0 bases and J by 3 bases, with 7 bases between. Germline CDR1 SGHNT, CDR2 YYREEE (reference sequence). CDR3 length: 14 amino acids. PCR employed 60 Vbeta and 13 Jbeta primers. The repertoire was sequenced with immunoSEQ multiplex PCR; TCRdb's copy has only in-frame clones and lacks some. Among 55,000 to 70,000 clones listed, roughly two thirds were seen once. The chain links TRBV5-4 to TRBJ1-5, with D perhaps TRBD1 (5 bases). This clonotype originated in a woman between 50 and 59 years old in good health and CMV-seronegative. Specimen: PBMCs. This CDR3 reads CASSLDRSNQPQHF. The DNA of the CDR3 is TGTGCCAGCAGCTTGGACAGGTCCAATCAGCCCCAGCATTTT.